The rows below give T cell receptor beta chains drawn from one sample of a study of neurological immune-mediated disorders. TCRdb re-analysed the 5' RACE reads in MiXCR, keeping a single row per CDR3 protein. The sample has more than 75,000 distinct CDR3 sequences; 10% are singletons. The sample taken for sequencing was PBMCs. The receptor set was obtained from a man aged 40-50 years in good health. CDR3s include the opening cysteine and the closing phenylalanine or tryptophan. The D gene is left open where the match is weak. Only part of the rows carry a size: once, few, many, or a class if the clone is expanded.

CDR3aa: CASSPQGMKNTGELFF; CDR3nt: TGTGCCAGCAGCCCTCAGGGGATGAAGAACACCGGGGAGCTGTTTTTT; v_gene: TRBV2; j_gene: TRBJ2-2; abundance: many; d_gene: NA; len: 16
CDR3aa: CSVAGLAVPYEQYF; CDR3nt: TGCAGCGTCGCGGGACTAGCGGTCCCCTACGAGCAGTACTTC; v_gene: TRBV29-1; j_gene: TRBJ2-7; abundance: many; d_gene: TRBD2; len: 14
CDR3aa: CASSAGTAQETQYF; CDR3nt: TGTGCCAGCTCAGCAGGGACAGCACAAGAGACCCAGTACTTC; v_gene: TRBV18; j_gene: TRBJ2-5; abundance: NA; d_gene: TRBD1; len: 14
CDR3aa: CSVEGAGVSWGNEQFF; CDR3nt: TGCAGCGTTGAAGGGGCTGGGGTTTCCTGGGGGAATGAGCAGTTCTTC; v_gene: TRBV29-1; j_gene: TRBJ2-1; abundance: many; d_gene: NA; len: 16
CDR3aa: CASGMWTVNEQYF; CDR3nt: TGTGCCAGCGGAATGTGGACAGTTAACGAGCAGTACTTC; v_gene: TRBV5-5; j_gene: TRBJ2-7; abundance: many; d_gene: NA; len: 13
CDR3aa: CASSPPAHYEQYF; CDR3nt: TGTGCCAGCAGCCCTCCCGCGCACTACGAGCAGTACTTC; v_gene: TRBV28; j_gene: TRBJ2-7; abundance: NA; d_gene: NA; len: 13
CDR3aa: CSVRGRSGQTSYEQYF; CDR3nt: TGCAGCGTTAGAGGTAGGAGCGGACAGACCTCCTACGAGCAGTACTTC; v_gene: TRBV29-1; j_gene: TRBJ2-7; abundance: many; d_gene: NA; len: 16
CDR3aa: CASSPPGLAGAGEQYF; CDR3nt: TGCGCCAGCAGCCCGCCGGGACTAGCGGGAGCTGGGGAGCAGTACTTC; v_gene: TRBV5-1; j_gene: TRBJ2-7; abundance: few; d_gene: TRBD2; len: 16
CDR3aa: CASSAGTSGYNEQFF; CDR3nt: TGTGCCAGCAGCGCCGGGACTAGCGGTTACAATGAGCAGTTCTTC; v_gene: TRBV9; j_gene: TRBJ2-1; abundance: many; d_gene: TRBD2; len: 15
CDR3aa: CASTGGSGANVLTF; CDR3nt: TGCGCCAGCACCGGGGGATCTGGGGCCAACGTCCTGACTTTC; v_gene: TRBV5-1; j_gene: TRBJ2-6; abundance: many; d_gene: NA; len: 14
CDR3aa: CASSPRLSGELFF; CDR3nt: TGTGCCAGCAGCCCAAGATTATCCGGGGAGCTGTTTTTT; v_gene: TRBV11-3; j_gene: TRBJ2-2; abundance: many; d_gene: NA; len: 13
CDR3aa: CASSPQASGRETQYF; CDR3nt: TGTGCCAGCAGCCCCCAAGCTAGCGGGAGGGAGACCCAGTACTTC; v_gene: TRBV6-1; j_gene: TRBJ2-5; abundance: many; d_gene: TRBD2; len: 15
CDR3aa: CASSLVDDRGRGYTF; CDR3nt: TGTGCCAGCAGCTTAGTCGACGACAGGGGGCGAGGCTACACCTTC; v_gene: TRBV7-2; j_gene: TRBJ1-2; abundance: many; d_gene: TRBD1; len: 15
CDR3aa: CASSYSGGRESYEQYF; CDR3nt: TGTGCCAGCAGTTACTCGGGGGGGAGGGAATCCTACGAGCAGTACTTC; v_gene: TRBV6-5; j_gene: TRBJ2-7; abundance: many; d_gene: TRBD2; len: 16
CDR3aa: CASSLGLASTDTQYF; CDR3nt: TGTGCCAGCAGCTTAGGACTAGCTAGCACAGATACGCAGTATTTT; v_gene: TRBV11-2; j_gene: TRBJ2-3; abundance: many; d_gene: TRBD2; len: 15
CDR3aa: CASSPLAGGPYEQYF; CDR3nt: TGTGCCAGCAGCCCGCTAGCGGGAGGGCCGTACGAGCAGTACTTC; v_gene: TRBV3-1; j_gene: TRBJ2-7; abundance: many; d_gene: TRBD2; len: 15
CDR3aa: CASQGQETQYF; CDR3nt: TGTGCCAGCCAAGGACAAGAGACCCAGTACTTC; v_gene: TRBV28; j_gene: TRBJ2-5; abundance: many; d_gene: NA; len: 11
CDR3aa: CASSRGIDATPEGDTQYF; CDR3nt: TGTGCCAGCAGCCGGGGTATTGACGCCACTCCGGAGGGAGATACGCAGTATTTT; v_gene: TRBV4-2; j_gene: TRBJ2-3; abundance: few; d_gene: NA; len: 18
CDR3aa: CASSLAGGGGYTF; CDR3nt: TGTGCCAGCAGCTTGGCAGGGGGCGGAGGCTACACCTTC; v_gene: TRBV5-6; j_gene: TRBJ1-2; abundance: many; d_gene: TRBD1; len: 13
CDR3aa: CSSGTSGKNEQFF; CDR3nt: TGCAGTTCCGGGACTAGCGGGAAGAATGAGCAGTTCTTC; v_gene: TRBV20-1; j_gene: TRBJ2-1; abundance: few; d_gene: TRBD2; len: 13
CDR3aa: CASSPLQGFTDTQYF; CDR3nt: TGCGCCAGCAGCCCCTTACAGGGCTTCACAGATACGCAGTATTTT; v_gene: TRBV5-1; j_gene: TRBJ2-3; abundance: few; d_gene: NA; len: 15
CDR3aa: CASSVGLAETQYF; CDR3nt: TGTGCCAGCAGCGTAGGTCTAGCCGAGACCCAGTACTTC; v_gene: TRBV9; j_gene: TRBJ2-5; abundance: many; d_gene: NA; len: 13
CDR3aa: CASSRYRNVLAKNIQYF; CDR3nt: TGTGCCAGCAGCCGGTACAGGAATGTCTTAGCCAAAAACATTCAGTACTTC; v_gene: TRBV3-1; j_gene: TRBJ2-4; abundance: many; d_gene: NA; len: 17
CDR3aa: CSARGQISTEAFF; CDR3nt: TGCAGTGCTAGAGGACAGATAAGCACTGAAGCTTTCTTT; v_gene: TRBV20-1; j_gene: TRBJ1-1; abundance: many; d_gene: NA; len: 13
CDR3aa: CAISAPQGTGDGYTF; CDR3nt: TGTGCCATCAGTGCCCCACAGGGGACGGGCGATGGCTACACCTTC; v_gene: TRBV10-3; j_gene: TRBJ1-2; abundance: many; d_gene: TRBD1; len: 15
CDR3aa: CASSLNTGELFF; CDR3nt: TGCGCCAGCAGCCTCAACACCGGGGAGCTGTTTTTT; v_gene: TRBV5-1; j_gene: TRBJ2-2; abundance: many; d_gene: NA; len: 12
CDR3aa: CASSYLQRNEQYF; CDR3nt: TGTGCCAGCAGTTATCTCCAGCGGAACGAGCAGTACTTC; v_gene: TRBV6-5; j_gene: TRBJ2-7; abundance: many; d_gene: NA; len: 13
CDR3aa: CASSRMASTYEQYF; CDR3nt: TGTGCCAGCAGCCGGATGGCAAGTACATACGAGCAGTACTTC; v_gene: TRBV5-5; j_gene: TRBJ2-7; abundance: many; d_gene: NA; len: 14
CDR3aa: CASRAGSNTGELFF; CDR3nt: TGTGCATCCCGGGCGGGGTCGAACACCGGGGAGCTGTTTTTT; v_gene: TRBV7-7; j_gene: TRBJ2-2; abundance: many; d_gene: NA; len: 14
CDR3aa: CSAPGLKNTEAFF; CDR3nt: TGCAGTGCTCCTGGACTGAAGAACACTGAAGCTTTCTTT; v_gene: TRBV20-1; j_gene: TRBJ1-1; abundance: many; d_gene: NA; len: 13
CDR3aa: CASSSSTGEGYTF; CDR3nt: TGTGCCAGCAGTTCTTCTACAGGGGAAGGCTACACCTTC; v_gene: TRBV6-5; j_gene: TRBJ1-2; abundance: many; d_gene: TRBD1; len: 13
CDR3aa: CASSLTSGSQETQYF; CDR3nt: TGCGCCAGCAGTCTGACTAGCGGTAGCCAAGAGACCCAGTACTTC; v_gene: TRBV5-1; j_gene: TRBJ2-5; abundance: many; d_gene: TRBD2; len: 15
CDR3aa: CASSEALRGGAFF; CDR3nt: TGTGCCAGCAGTGAAGCCCTGAGGGGTGGGGCTTTCTTT; v_gene: TRBV6-1; j_gene: TRBJ1-1; abundance: many; d_gene: NA; len: 13
CDR3aa: CASRSGTSYRSSYEQYF; CDR3nt: TGCGCCAGCAGGTCAGGGACTAGCTATCGGAGCTCCTACGAGCAGTACTTC; v_gene: TRBV10-1; j_gene: TRBJ2-7; abundance: NA; d_gene: TRBD2; len: 17
CDR3aa: CASSLLPGGLSGANVLTF; CDR3nt: TGTGCCAGCAGCTTGTTGCCAGGGGGACTCTCTGGGGCCAACGTCCTGACTTTC; v_gene: TRBV5-6; j_gene: TRBJ2-6; abundance: many; d_gene: NA; len: 18
CDR3aa: CASSRPDTSSYNEQFF; CDR3nt: TGTGCCAGCAGCCGTCCAGACACAAGCTCCTACAATGAGCAGTTCTTC; v_gene: TRBV5-5; j_gene: TRBJ2-1; abundance: many; d_gene: NA; len: 16
CDR3aa: CASSLTGGTDTQYF; CDR3nt: TGTGCCAGCAGCCTTACAGGGGGCACAGATACGCAGTATTTT; v_gene: TRBV12-3/TRBV12-4; j_gene: TRBJ2-3; abundance: many; d_gene: TRBD1; len: 14
CDR3aa: CASSPMSTDTQYF; CDR3nt: TGTGCCAGCAGCCCCATGAGCACAGATACGCAGTATTTT; v_gene: TRBV5-6; j_gene: TRBJ2-3; abundance: many; d_gene: NA; len: 13
CDR3aa: CSARFGVANEKLFF; CDR3nt: TGCAGTGCTAGATTCGGGGTTGCTAATGAAAAACTGTTTTTT; v_gene: TRBV20-1; j_gene: TRBJ1-4; abundance: few; d_gene: NA; len: 14
CDR3aa: CASSLGLGPAEQYF; CDR3nt: TGTGCCAGCAGCTTGGGGCTCGGCCCTGCCGAGCAGTACTTC; v_gene: TRBV11-2; j_gene: TRBJ2-7; abundance: many; d_gene: NA; len: 14
CDR3aa: CASKTSGISYEQYF; CDR3nt: TGCGCCAGCAAGACAAGCGGGATCAGCTACGAGCAGTACTTC; v_gene: TRBV5-1; j_gene: TRBJ2-7; abundance: many; d_gene: TRBD2; len: 14
CDR3aa: CASSFPVSGANVLTF; CDR3nt: TGTGCCAGCAGCTTTCCGGTTTCTGGGGCCAACGTCCTGACTTTC; v_gene: TRBV5-5; j_gene: TRBJ2-6; abundance: many; d_gene: NA; len: 15
CDR3aa: CASSYGGASGTDLQETQYF; CDR3nt: TGCGCCAGCAGCTATGGAGGAGCTTCCGGGACCGATCTCCAAGAGACCCAGTACTTC; v_gene: TRBV5-1; j_gene: TRBJ2-5; abundance: many; d_gene: NA; len: 19
CDR3aa: CRARTSGSSSYEQYF; CDR3nt: TGCCGTGCTCGGACTAGCGGGAGTAGCTCCTACGAGCAGTACTTC; v_gene: TRBV20-1; j_gene: TRBJ2-7; abundance: NA; d_gene: TRBD2; len: 15
CDR3aa: CASSKSPAFSYNEQFF; CDR3nt: TGTGCCAGCAGCAAAAGTCCTGCCTTCTCCTACAATGAGCAGTTCTTC; v_gene: TRBV9; j_gene: TRBJ2-1; abundance: few; d_gene: NA; len: 16
CDR3aa: CSAPVGNTQYF; CDR3nt: TGCAGTGCTCCTGTGGGAAATACGCAGTATTTT; v_gene: TRBV20-1; j_gene: TRBJ2-3; abundance: NA; d_gene: NA; len: 11
CDR3aa: CASSLARGYNEQFF; CDR3nt: TGCGCCAGCAGCTTGGCCAGGGGGTACAATGAGCAGTTCTTC; v_gene: TRBV5-1; j_gene: TRBJ2-1; abundance: many; d_gene: TRBD1; len: 14
CDR3aa: CASSLASSYNEQFF; CDR3nt: TGTGCCAGCAGCTTGGCCAGCTCCTACAATGAGCAGTTCTTC; v_gene: TRBV5-6; j_gene: TRBJ2-1; abundance: few; d_gene: NA; len: 14
CDR3aa: CASSSYDASQETQYF; CDR3nt: TGTGCCAGCAGCTCTTATGATGCTAGCCAAGAGACCCAGTACTTC; v_gene: TRBV11-2; j_gene: TRBJ2-5; abundance: many; d_gene: NA; len: 15
CDR3aa: CASSLGGQGKEDYTF; CDR3nt: TGTGCCAGCAGCTTGGGGGGCCAGGGGAAGGAGGACTACACCTTC; v_gene: TRBV7-3; j_gene: TRBJ1-2; abundance: NA; d_gene: NA; len: 15
CDR3aa: CASSWTGVLYGYTF; CDR3nt: TGCGCCAGCAGCTGGACAGGAGTTCTGTATGGCTACACCTTC; v_gene: TRBV5-1; j_gene: TRBJ1-2; abundance: many; d_gene: TRBD1; len: 14
CDR3aa: CASSLSGGPQETQYF; CDR3nt: TGTGCCAGCAGCTTAAGTGGAGGGCCCCAAGAGACCCAGTACTTC; v_gene: TRBV7-9; j_gene: TRBJ2-5; abundance: many; d_gene: NA; len: 15
CDR3aa: CASSPGDRLGGYTF; CDR3nt: TGCGCCAGCAGCCCGGGGGACAGGTTGGGTGGCTACACCTTC; v_gene: TRBV5-1; j_gene: TRBJ1-2; abundance: NA; d_gene: TRBD1; len: 14
CDR3aa: CSASRGRPYEQYF; CDR3nt: TGCAGCGCCTCGCGCGGACGTCCCTACGAGCAGTACTTC; v_gene: TRBV29-1; j_gene: TRBJ2-7; abundance: many; d_gene: NA; len: 13
CDR3aa: CASSFSLAVNTEAFF; CDR3nt: TGCGCCAGCAGCTTTAGTTTGGCAGTGAACACTGAAGCTTTCTTT; v_gene: TRBV5-1; j_gene: TRBJ1-1; abundance: many; d_gene: NA; len: 15
CDR3aa: CASSFRRENTGELFF; CDR3nt: TGCGCCAGCAGCTTCAGACGGGAGAACACCGGGGAGCTGTTTTTT; v_gene: TRBV5-1; j_gene: TRBJ2-2; abundance: many; d_gene: NA; len: 15
CDR3aa: CASSVDRGPNTEAFF; CDR3nt: TGTGCCAGCAGCGTCGACAGGGGGCCGAACACTGAAGCTTTCTTT; v_gene: TRBV7-9; j_gene: TRBJ1-1; abundance: NA; d_gene: TRBD1; len: 15
CDR3aa: CASSELREGSGANVLTF; CDR3nt: TGTGCCAGCAGCGAGTTGAGGGAGGGATCTGGGGCCAACGTCCTGACTTTC; v_gene: TRBV28; j_gene: TRBJ2-6; abundance: many; d_gene: TRBD2; len: 17
CDR3aa: CASSPRPAGDNEQFF; CDR3nt: TGCGCCAGCAGCCCCCGACCAGCGGGGGACAATGAGCAGTTCTTC; v_gene: TRBV5-1; j_gene: TRBJ2-1; abundance: many; d_gene: TRBD2; len: 15
CDR3aa: CASSQDRGNTEAFF; CDR3nt: TGTGCCAGCAGCCAAGACAGGGGGAACACTGAAGCTTTCTTT; v_gene: TRBV7-3; j_gene: TRBJ1-1; abundance: many; d_gene: TRBD1; len: 14